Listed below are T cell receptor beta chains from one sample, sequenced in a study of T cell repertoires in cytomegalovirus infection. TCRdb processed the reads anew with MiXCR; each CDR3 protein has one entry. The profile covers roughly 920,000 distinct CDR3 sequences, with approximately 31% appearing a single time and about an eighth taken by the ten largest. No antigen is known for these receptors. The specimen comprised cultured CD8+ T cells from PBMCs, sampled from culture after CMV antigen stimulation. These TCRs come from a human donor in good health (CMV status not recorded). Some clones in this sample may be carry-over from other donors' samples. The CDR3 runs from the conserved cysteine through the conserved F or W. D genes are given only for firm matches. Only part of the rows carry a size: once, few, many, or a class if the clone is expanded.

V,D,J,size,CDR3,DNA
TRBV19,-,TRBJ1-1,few,CASSIWGVTEAFF,TGTGCCAGTAGTATATGGGGCGTAACTGAAGCTTTCTTT
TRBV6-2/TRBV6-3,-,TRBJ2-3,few,CASSYWAGSTDTQYF,TGTGCCAGCAGTTACTGGGCAGGTAGCACAGATACGCAGTATTTT
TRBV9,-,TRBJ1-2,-,CASSASSGTAYGYTF,TGTGCCAGCAGCGCGAGCTCCGGGACGGCCTATGGCTACACCTTC
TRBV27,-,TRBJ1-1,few,CASSLALPLDGALGAFF,TGTGCCAGCAGTCTAGCCCTCCCTCTCGACGGGGCCCTAGGAGCTTTCTTT
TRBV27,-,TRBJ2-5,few,CASSLQWQETQYF,TGTGCCAGCAGTCTACAGTGGCAAGAGACCCAGTACTTC
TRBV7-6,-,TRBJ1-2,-,CASSLRGSGRYGYTF,TGTGCCAGCAGCTTACGGGGGTCCGGCAGATATGGCTACACCTTC
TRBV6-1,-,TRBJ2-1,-,CASSEASDYNEQFF,TGTGCCAGCAGTGAAGCGTCGGATTACAATGAGCAGTTCTTC
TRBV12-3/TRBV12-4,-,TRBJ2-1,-,CASRVDYNEQFF,TGTGCCAGCAGGGTGGACTACAATGAGCAGTTCTTC
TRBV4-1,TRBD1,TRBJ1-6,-,CASSQMGDRVHSPLHF,TGCGCCAGCAGCCAGATGGGGGACAGGGTGCATTCACCCCTCCACTTT
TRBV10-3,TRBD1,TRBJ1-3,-,CAISDDRGPGNTIYF,TGTGCCATCAGTGACGACAGGGGGCCTGGAAACACCATATATTTT
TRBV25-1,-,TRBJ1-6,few,CASSVGALPLHF,TGTGCCAGCAGTGTTGGGGCCTTACCCCTCCACTTT
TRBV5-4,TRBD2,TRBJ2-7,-,CASSLEAGGDEQYF,TGTGCCAGCAGCTTAGAAGCGGGGGGAGACGAGCAGTACTTC
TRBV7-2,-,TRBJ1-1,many,CASSLGIGPNTEAFF,TGTGCCAGCAGCTTAGGGATAGGGCCTAACACTGAAGCTTTCTTT
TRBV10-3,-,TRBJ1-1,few,CAISEKVGTEAFF,TGTGCCATCAGTGAAAAGGTGGGCACTGAAGCTTTCTTT
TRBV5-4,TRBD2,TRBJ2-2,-,CASSLDTSGDSGELFF,TGTGCCAGCAGCTTGGATACTAGCGGGGACTCCGGGGAGCTGTTTTTT
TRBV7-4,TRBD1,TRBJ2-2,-,CASSFSIGTATGELFF,TGTGCCAGCAGCTTCAGTATCGGGACAGCCACCGGGGAGCTGTTTTTT